Sequencing of this T cell receptor (beta chain) was carried out in a study of blood T cell repertoires in COVID-19. Study as a whole: Researchers got acute and convalescent COVID-19 samples from the United States, Italy and Spain. PBMCs, B-cell-depleted T cells, or T cells provided the cDNA or gDNA that made up the material.

Assay used: immunoSEQ multiplex PCR; TCRdb lists only in-frame clones, some missing. The profile shows more than 25,000 clones, around 85% of them singletons. This clone was observed a single time. Trimming removed 5 bases from V and 6 bases from J; junction bases left unmatched: 4. CDR1 is SGHVS, CDR2 FQNEAQ, per germline. This CDR3 has 15 amino acids. The rearrangement joins TRBV7-8 to TRBJ2-2; 12 bases align to TRBD2. The receptor comes from a man aged 45-65 years with active or convalescent COVID-19. Sequencing was performed on peripheral blood. The CDR3, as DNA: TGTGCCAGCAGCAGTCGACTAGCGGGAGCCGGGGAGCTGTTTTTT. Encoded protein: CASSSRLAGAGELFF.